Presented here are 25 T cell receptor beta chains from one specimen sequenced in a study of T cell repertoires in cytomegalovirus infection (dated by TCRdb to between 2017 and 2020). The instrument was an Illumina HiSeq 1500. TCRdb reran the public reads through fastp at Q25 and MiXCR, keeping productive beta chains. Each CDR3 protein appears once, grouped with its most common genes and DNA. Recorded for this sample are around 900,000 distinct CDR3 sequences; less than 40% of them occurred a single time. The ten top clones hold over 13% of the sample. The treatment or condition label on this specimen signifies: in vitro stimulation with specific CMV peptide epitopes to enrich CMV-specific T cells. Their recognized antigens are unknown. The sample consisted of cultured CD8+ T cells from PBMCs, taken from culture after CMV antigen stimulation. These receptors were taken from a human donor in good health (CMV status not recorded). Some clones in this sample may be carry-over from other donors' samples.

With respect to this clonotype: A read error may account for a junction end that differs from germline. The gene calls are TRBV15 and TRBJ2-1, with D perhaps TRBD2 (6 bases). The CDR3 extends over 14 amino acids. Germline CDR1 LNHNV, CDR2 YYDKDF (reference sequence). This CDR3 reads CVTSIRGIYNEQFF. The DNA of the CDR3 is TGTGTCACCAGCATACGGGGGATCTACAATGAGCAGTTCTTC. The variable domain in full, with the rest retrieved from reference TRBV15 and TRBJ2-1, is DAMVIQNPRYQVTQFGKPVTLSCSQTLNHNVMYWYQQKSSQAPKLLFHYYDKDFNNEADTPDNFQSRRPNTSFCFLDIRSPGLGDTAMYLCVTSIRGIYNEQFFGPGTRLTVL.

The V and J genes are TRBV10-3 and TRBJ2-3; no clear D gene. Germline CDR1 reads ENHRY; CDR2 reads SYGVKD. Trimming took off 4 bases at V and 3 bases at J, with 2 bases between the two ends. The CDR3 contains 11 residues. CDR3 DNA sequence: TGTGCCATCAGTGGTACAGATACGCAGTATTTT. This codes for CAISGTDTQYF.

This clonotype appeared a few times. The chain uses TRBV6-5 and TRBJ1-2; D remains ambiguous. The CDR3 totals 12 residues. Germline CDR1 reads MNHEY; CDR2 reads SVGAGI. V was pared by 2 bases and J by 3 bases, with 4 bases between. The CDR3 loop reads CASSYGYYGYTF. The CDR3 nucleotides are TGTGCCAGCAGTTACGGCTACTATGGCTACACCTTC.

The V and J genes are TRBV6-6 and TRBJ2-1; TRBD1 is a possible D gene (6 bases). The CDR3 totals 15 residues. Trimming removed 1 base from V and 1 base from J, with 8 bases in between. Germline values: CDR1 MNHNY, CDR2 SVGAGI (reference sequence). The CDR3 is CASSYYGTSYNEQFF. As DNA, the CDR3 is TGTGCCAGCAGTTACTACGGGACATCCTACAATGAGCAGTTCTTC.

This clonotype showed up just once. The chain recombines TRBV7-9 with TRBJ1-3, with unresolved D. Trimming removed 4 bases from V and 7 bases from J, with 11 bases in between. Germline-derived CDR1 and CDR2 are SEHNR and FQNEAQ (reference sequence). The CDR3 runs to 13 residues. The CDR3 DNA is TGTGCCAGCAGCTATCAGGATCCGAACACCATATATTTT. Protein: CASSYQDPNTIYF.

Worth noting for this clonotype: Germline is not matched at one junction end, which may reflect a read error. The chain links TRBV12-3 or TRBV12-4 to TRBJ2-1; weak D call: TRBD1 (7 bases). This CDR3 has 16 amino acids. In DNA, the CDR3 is TGTGCCGGCAGTCCCAAGGGGGCTGTGGGGGGCAATGAGCAGTTCTTC. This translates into CAGSPKGAVGGNEQFF.

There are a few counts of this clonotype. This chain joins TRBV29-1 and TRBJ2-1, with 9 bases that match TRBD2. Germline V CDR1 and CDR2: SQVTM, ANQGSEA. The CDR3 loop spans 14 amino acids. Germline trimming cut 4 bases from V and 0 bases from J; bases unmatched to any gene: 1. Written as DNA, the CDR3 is TGCAGCGTTGCGACTAGCGGCTCCTACAATGAGCAGTTCTTC. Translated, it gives CSVATSGSYNEQFF.

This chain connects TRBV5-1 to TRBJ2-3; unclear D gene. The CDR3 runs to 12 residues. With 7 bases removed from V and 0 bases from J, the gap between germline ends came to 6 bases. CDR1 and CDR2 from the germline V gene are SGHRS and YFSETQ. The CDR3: CASHDSTDTQYF. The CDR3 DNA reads TGCGCCAGCCATGACAGCACAGATACGCAGTATTTT.

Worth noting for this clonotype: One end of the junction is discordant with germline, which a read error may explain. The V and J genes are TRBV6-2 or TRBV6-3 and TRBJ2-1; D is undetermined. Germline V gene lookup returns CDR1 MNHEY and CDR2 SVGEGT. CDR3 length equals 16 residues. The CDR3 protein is CATSYPSHVTYNEQFF. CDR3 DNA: TGTGCCACCAGTTACCCCAGCCATGTAACCTACAATGAGCAGTTCTTC.

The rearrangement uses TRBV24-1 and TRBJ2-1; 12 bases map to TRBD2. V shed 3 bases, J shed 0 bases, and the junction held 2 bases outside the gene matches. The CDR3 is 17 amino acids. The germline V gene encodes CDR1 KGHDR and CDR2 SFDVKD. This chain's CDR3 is CATSDRTSGVSYNEQFF. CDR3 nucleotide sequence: TGTGCCACCAGTGATAGGACTAGCGGGGTCTCCTACAATGAGCAGTTCTTC.

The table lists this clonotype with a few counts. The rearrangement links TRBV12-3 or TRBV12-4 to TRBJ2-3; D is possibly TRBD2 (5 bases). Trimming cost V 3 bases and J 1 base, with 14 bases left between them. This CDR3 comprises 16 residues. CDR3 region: CASSFRSFGGTDTQYF. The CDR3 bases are TGTGCCAGCAGTTTTCGGAGTTTCGGGGGCACAGATACGCAGTATTTT.

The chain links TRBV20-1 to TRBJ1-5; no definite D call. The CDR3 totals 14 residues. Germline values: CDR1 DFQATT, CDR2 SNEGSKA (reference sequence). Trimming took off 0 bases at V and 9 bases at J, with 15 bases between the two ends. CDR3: CSAREVSGEGPQHF. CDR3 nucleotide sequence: TGCAGTGCTAGAGAGGTTTCGGGTGAAGGGCCCCAGCATTTT.

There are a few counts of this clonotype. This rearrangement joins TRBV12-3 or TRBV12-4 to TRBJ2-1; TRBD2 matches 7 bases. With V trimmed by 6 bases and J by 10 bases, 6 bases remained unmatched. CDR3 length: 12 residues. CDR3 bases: TGTGCCAGCAGGTACGGGGGGAAGGAGCAGTTCTTC. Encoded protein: CASRYGGKEQFF.

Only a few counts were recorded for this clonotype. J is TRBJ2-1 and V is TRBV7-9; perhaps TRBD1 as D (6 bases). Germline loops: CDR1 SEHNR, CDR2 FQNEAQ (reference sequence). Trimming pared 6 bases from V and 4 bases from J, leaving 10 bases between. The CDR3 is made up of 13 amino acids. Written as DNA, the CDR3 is TGTGCCAGCAGTGTAGGACAGTACAATGAGCAGTTCTTC. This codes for CASSVGQYNEQFF.

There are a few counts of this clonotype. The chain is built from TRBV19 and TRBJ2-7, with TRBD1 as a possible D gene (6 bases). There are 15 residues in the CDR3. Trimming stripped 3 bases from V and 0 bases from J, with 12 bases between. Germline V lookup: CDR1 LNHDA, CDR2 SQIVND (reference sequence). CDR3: CASSIGTGSSYEQYF. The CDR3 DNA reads TGTGCCAGTAGTATTGGCACAGGGAGCTCCTACGAGCAGTACTTC.

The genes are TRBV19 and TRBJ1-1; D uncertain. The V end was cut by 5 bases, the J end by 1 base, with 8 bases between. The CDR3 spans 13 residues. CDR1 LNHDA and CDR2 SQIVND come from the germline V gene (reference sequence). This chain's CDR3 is CASSVWGNTEAFF. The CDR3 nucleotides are TGTGCCAGTAGTGTGTGGGGGAACACTGAAGCTTTCTTT.

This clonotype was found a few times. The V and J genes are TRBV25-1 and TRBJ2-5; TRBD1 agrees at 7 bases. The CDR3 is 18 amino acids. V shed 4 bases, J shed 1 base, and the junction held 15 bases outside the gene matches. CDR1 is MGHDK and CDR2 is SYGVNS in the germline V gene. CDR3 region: CASSGSDRAYDTQETQYF. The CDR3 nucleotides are TGTGCCAGCAGTGGATCAGACAGGGCCTACGACACCCAAGAGACCCAGTACTTC.

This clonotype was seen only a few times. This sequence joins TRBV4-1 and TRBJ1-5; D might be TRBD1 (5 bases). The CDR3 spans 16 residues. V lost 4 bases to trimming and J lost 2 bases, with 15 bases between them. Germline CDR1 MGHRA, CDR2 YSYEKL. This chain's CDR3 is CASSPPSTVGNQPQHF. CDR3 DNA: TGCGCCAGCAGCCCCCCGTCGACAGTGGGCAATCAGCCCCAGCATTTT.

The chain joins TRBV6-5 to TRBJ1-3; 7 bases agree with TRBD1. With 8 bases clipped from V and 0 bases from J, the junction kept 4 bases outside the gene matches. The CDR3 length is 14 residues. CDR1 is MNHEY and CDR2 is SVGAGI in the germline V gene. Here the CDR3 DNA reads TGTGCCAGCTTGGGACAGAGCTCTGGAAACACCATATATTTT. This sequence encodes CASLGQSSGNTIYF.

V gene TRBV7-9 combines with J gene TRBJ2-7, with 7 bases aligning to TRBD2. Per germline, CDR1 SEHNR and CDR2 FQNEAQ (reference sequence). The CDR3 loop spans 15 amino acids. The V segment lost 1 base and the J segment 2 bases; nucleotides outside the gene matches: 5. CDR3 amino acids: CASSLVAGTTYEQYF. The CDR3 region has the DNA TGTGCCAGCAGCTTAGTGGCAGGGACTACCTACGAGCAGTACTTC.

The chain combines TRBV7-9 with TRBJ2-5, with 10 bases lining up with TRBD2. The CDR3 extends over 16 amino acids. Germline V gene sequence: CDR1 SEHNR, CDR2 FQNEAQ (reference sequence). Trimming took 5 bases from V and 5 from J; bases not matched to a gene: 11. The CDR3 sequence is CASSPRLAGARETQYF. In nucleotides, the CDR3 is TGTGCCAGCAGCCCTCGGCTAGCGGGGGCGCGGGAGACCCAGTACTTC.

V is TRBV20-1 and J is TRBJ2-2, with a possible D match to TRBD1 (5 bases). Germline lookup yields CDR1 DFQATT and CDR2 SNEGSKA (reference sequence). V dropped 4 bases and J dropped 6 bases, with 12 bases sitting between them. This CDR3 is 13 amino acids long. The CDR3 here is CSATQTGSGELFF. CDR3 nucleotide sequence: TGCAGTGCTACCCAAACAGGCTCCGGGGAGCTGTTTTTT.

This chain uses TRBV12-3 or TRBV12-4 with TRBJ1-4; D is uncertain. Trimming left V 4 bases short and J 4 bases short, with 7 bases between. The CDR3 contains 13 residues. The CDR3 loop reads CASSSQFNEKLFF. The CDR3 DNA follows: TGTGCCAGCAGTTCACAGTTTAATGAAAAACTGTTTTTT.

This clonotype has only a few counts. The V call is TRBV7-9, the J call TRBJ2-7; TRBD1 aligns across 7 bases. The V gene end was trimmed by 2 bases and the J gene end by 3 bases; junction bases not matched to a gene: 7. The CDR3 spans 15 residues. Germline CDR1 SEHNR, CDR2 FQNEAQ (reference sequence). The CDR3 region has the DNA TGTGCCAGCAGCTTAAGGGGACAGTACGGCTACGAGCAGTACTTC. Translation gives CASSLRGQYGYEQYF.

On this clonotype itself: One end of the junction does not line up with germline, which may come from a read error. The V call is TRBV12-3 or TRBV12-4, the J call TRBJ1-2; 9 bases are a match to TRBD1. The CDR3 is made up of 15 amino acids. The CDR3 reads CAGSVGGQGGYGYTF. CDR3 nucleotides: TGTGCCGGCAGTGTAGGGGGACAGGGCGGCTATGGCTACACCTTC.